These 21 T cell receptor beta chains came from one sample sequenced in a study of blood T cell repertoires in COVID-19. Data came from immunoSEQ multiplex PCR; TCRdb stores just in-frame clones and leaves some out. Of hundreds of thousands of clones listed, about 79% are singletons. The sequencing sample was made of peripheral blood. The receptors shown here come from an elderly man with acute or convalescent COVID-19.

V and J are TRBV9 and TRBJ2-2; 10 nucleotides match TRBD2. Germline loops: CDR1 SGDLS, CDR2 YYNGEE. CDR3 size: 16 residues. V was pared by 2 bases and J by 6 bases, with 7 bases of the junction left unmatched. The CDR3 sequence is CASSVRASGGAGELFF. The CDR3 region has the DNA TGTGCCAGCAGCGTGAGGGCTAGCGGGGGAGCCGGGGAGCTGTTTTTT.

In its sample, this clone was seen a few times. The chain carries TRBV5-1 and TRBJ2-1; D remains ambiguous. The CDR3 is 12 residues long. CDR1 is SGHRS and CDR2 is YFSETQ in the germline V gene. V was clipped by 4 bases and J by 6 bases, with 8 bases between them. CDR3 in DNA: TGCGCCAGCAGCGGCAACCTCAATGAGCAGTTCTTC. Protein product: CASSGNLNEQFF.

The chain joins TRBV19 to TRBJ2-1; possibly TRBD2 for D (6 bases). CDR1 LNHDA and CDR2 SQIVND come from the germline V gene (reference sequence). The CDR3 has 14 residues. Trimming cost V 6 bases and J 10 bases, with 19 bases left between them. CDR3 coding DNA: TGTGCCAGTAGGGGGACCAGGGAGGAAGGGGAGCAGTTCTTC. Translation: CASRGTREEGEQFF.

The genes are TRBV6-6 and TRBJ1-1; D gene unclear. CDR1 and CDR2 (germline): MNHNY, SVGAGI (reference sequence). The CDR3 totals 13 residues. V was pared by 7 bases and J by 2 bases, with 11 bases between. The CDR3, as DNA: TGTGCCAGCAACCCCCGGGTAAACACTGAAGCTTTCTTT. Amino acids: CASNPRVNTEAFF.

The CDR3 sequence: CASSIHPSGGETQYF. The CDR3 coding sequence is TGCGCCAGCAGCATCCACCCTTCAGGGGGCGAGACCCAGTACTTC. This chain uses TRBV5-1 with TRBJ2-5; 8 positions match TRBD1. The ends lost 4 bases at V and 5 bases at J; junction bases unmatched: 10. CDR3 length: 15 residues. Germline assignment: CDR1 SGHRS and CDR2 YFSETQ.

This clone was seen only once. This sequence joins TRBV29-1 and TRBJ2-2; 7 bases align to TRBD1. Trimming took 7 bases from V and 12 from J; bases not matched to a gene: 8. This CDR3 comprises 11 residues. Germline lookup yields CDR1 SQVTM and CDR2 ANQGSEA. This CDR3 is CSARQGLKLFF. DNA for the CDR3: TGCAGCGCTAGACAGGGCTTAAAGCTGTTTTTT.

The J gene is TRBJ1-3, the V gene TRBV7-9; perhaps TRBD1 as D (5 bases). V was cut by 5 bases and J by 4 bases, with 15 bases left in between. This CDR3 region has 15 residues. Germline values: CDR1 SEHNR, CDR2 FQNEAQ (reference sequence). CDR3 residues: CASSPWGGTGNTIYF. The DNA of the CDR3 is TGTGCCAGCAGCCCCTGGGGGGGGACCGGAAACACCATATATTTT.

The chain carries TRBV21-1 and TRBJ2-7; the D call in the table, TRBD1, was not verified against the DNA. TRBV21-1 is given as a pseudogene. The CDR3 has 18 residues. DNA for the CDR3: TGTGCCAGCAGCACAAGTCCCGGGACAGGGGCGAATTCCTACGAGCAGTACTTC. Protein sequence: CASSTSPGTGANSYEQYF.

CDR3 protein: CASSSTGNTEAFF. In DNA form, the CDR3 reads TGTGCCAGCAGCTCGACAGGGAACACTGAAGCTTTCTTT. The chain employs TRBV5-4 and TRBJ1-1; possible D gene TRBD1, 6 bases. With 3 bases removed from V and 1 base from J, the gap between germline ends came to 7 bases. The germline V gene encodes CDR1 SGHNT and CDR2 YYREEE (reference sequence). CDR3 size: 13 residues.

Only a few counts were recorded for this clone. This chain links TRBV7-6 with TRBJ2-5; 12 bases agree with TRBD2. Germline V lookup: CDR1 SGHVS, CDR2 FNYEAQ. Losses at the gene ends were 0 bases for V and 5 bases for J; bases not matched to a gene: 10. CDR3 length: 18 residues. The CDR3: CASSLALLAGGPGETQYF. The CDR3 bases are TGTGCCAGCAGCTTAGCGCTCCTAGCGGGAGGGCCGGGGGAGACCCAGTACTTC. The complete variable domain, with remaining parts taken from reference TRBV7-6 and TRBJ2-5, reads GAGVSQSPRYKVTKRGQDVALRCDPISGHVSLYWYRQALGQGPEFLTYFNYEAQQDKSGLPNDRFSAERPEGSISTLTIQRTEQRDSAMYRCASSLALLAGGPGETQYFGPGTRLLVL.

The CDR3 reads CASSPIYGLGDEQYF. The CDR3 nucleotides are TGTGCCAGCAGCCCGATATATGGACTAGGGGACGAGCAGTACTTC. The V and J genes are TRBV7-2 and TRBJ2-7; 7 nucleotides agree with TRBD2. The V gene end was trimmed by 5 bases and the J gene end by 5 bases; junction bases not matched to a gene: 12. CDR3 length equals 15 residues. In germline, CDR1 is SGHTA, CDR2 FQGNSA.

The chain combines TRBV30 with TRBJ1-5; D not resolved. The length of the CDR3 is 14 residues. From germline, CDR1 is GTSNPN and CDR2 SVGIG (reference sequence). Trimming stripped 1 base from V and 0 bases from J, with 7 bases between. This chain's CDR3 is CAWSGQNSNQPQHF. The CDR3 coding sequence is TGTGCCTGGAGTGGCCAGAATAGCAATCAGCCCCAGCATTTT.

The V and J genes are TRBV6-6 and TRBJ2-7; a possible D gene is TRBD2 (6 bases). This CDR3 is built from 15 residues. Trimming took off 3 bases at V and 1 base at J, with 13 bases between the two ends. The germline CDR1 and CDR2 sequences are MNHNY and SVGAGI (reference sequence). The CDR3 protein is CASSYLGDLSYEQYF. For the CDR3, the DNA is TGTGCCAGCAGTTATTTAGGGGACTTATCCTACGAGCAGTACTTC.

The chain joins TRBV7-9 to TRBJ2-5, with 16 nucleotides matching TRBD2. Germline V gene lookup returns CDR1 SEHNR and CDR2 FQNEAQ (reference sequence). The CDR3 is 17 residues long. V lost 5 bases to trimming and J lost 2 bases; unmatched junction nucleotides: 5. DNA of the CDR3: TGTGCCAGCAGCCCGGGACTAGCGGGAGGGCCTCAAGAGACCCAGTACTTC. The encoded protein is CASSPGLAGGPQETQYF.

This chain uses TRBV2 with TRBJ2-3; 7 bases fit TRBD1. The germline gives CDR1 SNHLY, CDR2 FYNNEI. V shed 3 bases and J 4 bases; nucleotides not matched to a gene: 4. The CDR3 extends over 14 amino acids. The CDR3 nucleotides read TGTGCCAGCAGTGATGGGCAGGGGGCAGATACGCAGTATTTT. Encoded protein: CASSDGQGADTQYF. Drawing the rest from reference TRBV2 and TRBJ2-3, the complete variable domain is EPEVTQTPSHQVTQMGQEVILRCVPISNHLYFYWYRQILGQKVEFLVSFYNNEISEKSEIFDDQFSVERPDGSNFTLKIRSTKLEDSAMYFCASSDGQGADTQYFGPGTRLTVL.

Comments on this clone: Within the sample, other DNA sequences also encode this same CDR3. V gene TRBV20-1 combines with J gene TRBJ1-4; a weak D match, TRBD1 (6 bases). The CDR3 has 13 amino acids. Per the germline V gene, CDR1 is DFQATT and CDR2 is SNEGSKA (reference sequence). V was pared by 3 bases and J by 5 bases, with 10 bases between. The CDR3 nucleotides read TGCAGTGCTAGTGGGCAGGGGAATGAAAAACTGTTTTTT. It translates to CSASGQGNEKLFF.

This clone was counted between two and nine times. CDR3 loop: CATGQGASGNTIYF. In DNA, the CDR3 is TGTGCCACTGGACAGGGGGCCTCTGGAAACACCATATATTTT. This sequence joins TRBV10-3 and TRBJ1-3; 11 positions agree with TRBD1. Germline V lookup: CDR1 ENHRY, CDR2 SYGVKD. Unmatched junction bases numbered 2, after V lost 10 bases and J lost 0 bases. The CDR3 totals 14 residues.

The chain links TRBV5-1 to TRBJ1-5; unclear D gene. The V end lost 2 bases, the J end lost 7 bases, and 13 bases lay between the germline ends. CDR1 SGHRS and CDR2 YFSETQ come from the germline V gene. The CDR3 contains 14 residues. Here the CDR3 reads CASSFSSGGQPQHF. The CDR3 nucleotides read TGCGCCAGCAGCTTCTCCTCGGGAGGGCAGCCCCAGCATTTT. Filled out from reference TRBV5-1 and TRBJ1-5, the complete variable domain reads KAGVTQTPRYLIKTRGQQVTLSCSPISGHRSVSWYQQTPGQGLQFLFEYFSETQRNKGNFPGRFSGRQFSNSRSEMNVSTLELGDSALYLCASSFSSGGQPQHFGDGTRLSIL.

V and J are TRBV19 and TRBJ1-4; no reliable D call. The germline V gene encodes CDR1 LNHDA and CDR2 SQIVND (reference sequence). The germline V and J ends were trimmed by 3 bases and 8 bases, with 10 bases remaining between them. The CDR3 is 13 residues long. CDR3 coding DNA: TGTGCCAGTAGTATCTCGCGAGCAGAAAAACTGTTTTTT. This codes for CASSISRAEKLFF.

The J gene is TRBJ1-5, the V gene TRBV19, with TRBD1 matching over 7 bases. The CDR3 has 15 residues. CDR1 LNHDA and CDR2 SQIVND come from the germline V gene (reference sequence). V was pared by 5 bases and J by 3 bases, with 7 bases of the junction left unmatched. The CDR3 region has the DNA TGTGCCAGTAGTTTATCGGGACAGCTCAATCAGCCCCAGCATTTT. Its protein is CASSLSGQLNQPQHF. Complete variable domain (other parts from reference TRBV19 and TRBJ1-5): DGGITQSPKYLFRKEGQNVTLSCEQNLNHDAMYWYRQDPGQGLRLIYYSQIVNDFQKGDIAEGYSVSREKKESFPLTVTSAQKNPTAFYLCASSLSGQLNQPQHFGDGTRLSIL.

The rearrangement joins TRBV5-1 to TRBJ1-1; D uncertain. The length of the CDR3 is 12 residues. Germline CDR1 is SGHRS and CDR2 is YFSETQ. V was clipped by 1 base and J by 6 bases, with 7 bases between them. The CDR3 is CASSLPGAEAFF. The CDR3 DNA reads TGCGCCAGCAGCTTGCCCGGGGCTGAAGCTTTCTTT.